The present TCR beta chain was sequenced within a study of vaccination effects on CD4 cells after COVID-19. For the study at large: Post-vaccine specimens arrived a median 72 days past the second dose.

Of note for this clone: What it binds is not known.

Repertoires were generated with immunoSEQ multiplex PCR, while TCRdb's copy carries only in-frame clones and drops some. The table shows some 25,000 clones, with under 85% occurring only once. The J segment lost 6 bases and the V segment lost 4 bases, leaving 18 bases of the junction unmatched. Germline V lookup: CDR1 SGHTA, CDR2 FQGTGA. The length of the CDR3 is 18 residues. Antigen-specific CD4+ T cells were expanded with viral peptide pools in the ViraFEST assay before sequencing. Scientists isolated CD4+ T cells after a roughly nine-day culture period ended. Each participant was administered two doses of either the BNT162b2 or the mRNA-1273 vaccine.

V usage is TRBV7-3 and J usage is TRBJ2-7, with 10 bases aligning to TRBD1. This clonotype was obtained from a human donor who received a COVID-19 vaccine. Sequenced material: CD4+ T cells from PBMCs cultured with HCoV-NL63 spike peptides, taken after COVID-19 vaccination. DNA of the CDR3: TGTGCCAGCAGCTCGGGAAGGGGACAGGGGAACCTTTGGGGCGAGCAGTACTTC. Translating gives CASSSGRGQGNLWGEQYF.